The following is a T cell receptor (beta chain) sequence with its context. The antigen it recognizes is unknown. Per-base qualities were not stored, and no clone one base away is much larger. This entry comes from a study of T-cell memory formation after mild COVID-19 (dated by TCRdb to the early 2020s). Notes on the research overall: TCR sequence clusters from the two donors were largely donor specific. The cohort comprised two young, previously healthy adult volunteers, one female and one male. T-cell clones expanding and contracting after mild COVID-19 in a couple of donors were tracked by longitudinal TCRalpha and TCRbeta repertoire sequencing. What the study reported, not specific to this receptor: The detection of some responding clones in pre-infection memory suggests that pre-existing cross-reactive memory T cells joined the SARS-CoV-2 response. Whether the second-wave clones peaking on day 37 were SARS-CoV-2 specific was not confirmed. From day 15 to 85, contracting clones showed balanced CD4/CD8 phenotypes, whereas a second wave of clones that expanded from day 15 to 37 leaned towards CD4+. Contracting CD4+ clones turned up mainly in the CM and EM memory subsets, whereas EMRA was where CD8+ clones were enriched. The study covered only a couple of mild cases, and larger cohorts including severe cases with pre-infection samples were considered necessary.

V loses 4 bases of germline sequence and J loses 14 bases, and the interval between the two ends is 20 bases. CDR1 and CDR2 (SEHNR, FQNEAQ) derive from the germline V gene (reference sequence). Including the terminal cysteine and phenylalanine, the CDR3 comprises 13 residues. Just the 39-base CDR3 DNA is kept, in frame starting at base 1. PBMCs were isolated by Ficoll-Paque density gradient centrifugation. The sequencer was an Illumina NovaSeq 6000. TCRalpha and TCRbeta cDNA libraries were constructed by 5'RACE with constant-segment primers, with sample barcodes and unique molecular identifiers being introduced. Trizol reagent was used to extract RNA from every sample. Library amplification was performed in two PCR steps, and a second sample barcode and Illumina TruSeq adapters were introduced in the second step. Sequencing of the libraries was done on an Illumina NovaSeq, producing 2 x 150 bp paired-end reads. Under the source paper's analysis protocol: Demultiplexing of reads and collapsing into UMI-guided consensus sequences were performed with migec v1.2.7. Using mixcr v2.1.11, UMI consensuses were aligned to TRA and TRB V and J templates and then assembled into clonotypes. A clonotype was counted as expanded or contracted only when both edgeR and NoisET called the clonotype significant, with the noise models trained on biological replicates. For edgeR calls, the cutoffs were a false discovery rate-adjusted p below 0.01 and a log2 fold-change threshold of 1. As an exploratory analysis of dynamics, max-normalized trajectories of the 1000 most abundant clonotypes were examined by PCA with hierarchical clustering. The CD4 or CD8 phenotype of responding clones was assigned using the separately sequenced CD4+ and CD8+ repertoires. The raw public data were reprocessed by TCRdb itself: fastp quality trimming at Q25, MiXCR clonotype calling, in-frame beta chains only. CDR3 protein duplicates are merged, each entry listing the most common genes and DNA. What appears here as the V and J calls and clone size reflects TCRdb's work, not the paper's. This sample gives 450,000 to 650,000 distinct CDR3 sequences in total; just over 20% of them show up just once. About 12% of the sample goes to the ten largest clones.

The sequencing sample was made of PBMCs or a T cell subset sorted from them (not recorded which). The chain is encoded by TRBV7-9 joined to TRBJ1-2; a tentative D match to TRBD1 spans 5 bases. The TCR comes from an adult woman who had mild COVID-19 (a few samples of this study predate the infection). The sample titles of this study are shuffled in the database, so cell type and time point are left out; the donor was told from shared clones. In nucleotides, the sequence is TGTGCCAGCAGCTCTTCCCCCTGGGGGGTGTATACCTTC. It codes for CASSSSPWGVYTF.